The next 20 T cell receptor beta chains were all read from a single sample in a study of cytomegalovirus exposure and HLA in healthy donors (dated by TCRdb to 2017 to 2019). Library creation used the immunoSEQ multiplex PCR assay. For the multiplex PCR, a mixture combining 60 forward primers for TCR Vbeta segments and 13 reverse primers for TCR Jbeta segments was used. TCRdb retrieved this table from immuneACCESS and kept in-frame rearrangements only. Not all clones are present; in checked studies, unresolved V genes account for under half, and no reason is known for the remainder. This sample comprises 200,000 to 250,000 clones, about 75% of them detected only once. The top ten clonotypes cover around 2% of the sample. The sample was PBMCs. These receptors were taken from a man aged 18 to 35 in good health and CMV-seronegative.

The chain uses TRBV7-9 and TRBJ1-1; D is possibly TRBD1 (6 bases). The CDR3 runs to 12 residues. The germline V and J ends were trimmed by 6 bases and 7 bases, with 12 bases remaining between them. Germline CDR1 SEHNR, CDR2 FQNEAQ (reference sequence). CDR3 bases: TGTGCCAGCAGTCTTAGGGGGAATGAAGCTTTCTTT. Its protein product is CASSLRGNEAFF. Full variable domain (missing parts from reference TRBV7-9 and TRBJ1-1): DTGVSQNPRHKITKRGQNVTFRCDPISEHNRLYWYRQTLGQGPEFLTYFQNEAQLEKSRLLSDRFSAERPKGSFSTLEIQRTEQGDSAMYLCASSLRGNEAFFGQGTRLTVV.

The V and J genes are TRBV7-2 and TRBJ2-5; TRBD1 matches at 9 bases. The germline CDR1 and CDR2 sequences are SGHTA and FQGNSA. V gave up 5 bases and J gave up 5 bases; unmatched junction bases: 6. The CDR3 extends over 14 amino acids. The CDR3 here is CASSPADRGETQYF. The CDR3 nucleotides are TGTGCCAGCAGCCCCGCAGACAGGGGGGAGACCCAGTACTTC.

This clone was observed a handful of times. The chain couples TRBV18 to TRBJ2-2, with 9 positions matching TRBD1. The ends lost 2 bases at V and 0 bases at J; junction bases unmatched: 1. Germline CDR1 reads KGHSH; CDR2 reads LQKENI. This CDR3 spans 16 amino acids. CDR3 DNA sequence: TGTGCCAGCTCACCAGGGACAGGGTCGAACACCGGGGAGCTGTTTTTT. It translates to CASSPGTGSNTGELFF.

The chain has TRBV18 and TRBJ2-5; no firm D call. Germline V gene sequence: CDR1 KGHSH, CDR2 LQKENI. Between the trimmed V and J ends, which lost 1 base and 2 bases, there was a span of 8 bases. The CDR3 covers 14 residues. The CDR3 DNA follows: TGTGCCAGCTCACCACTGAGTTCACAAGAGACCCAGTACTTC. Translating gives CASSPLSSQETQYF.

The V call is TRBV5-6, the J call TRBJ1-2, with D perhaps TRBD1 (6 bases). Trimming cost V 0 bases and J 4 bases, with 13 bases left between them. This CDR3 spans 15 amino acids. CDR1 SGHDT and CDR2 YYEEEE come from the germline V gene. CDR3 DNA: TGTGCCAGCAGCTTGGCGGCAGGGGCGCCCTATGGCTACACCTTC. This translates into CASSLAAGAPYGYTF.

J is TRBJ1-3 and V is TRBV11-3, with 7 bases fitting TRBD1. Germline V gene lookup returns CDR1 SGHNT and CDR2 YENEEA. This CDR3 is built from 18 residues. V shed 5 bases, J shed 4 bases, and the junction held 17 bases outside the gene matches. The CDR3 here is CASSPEGDSRGSGNTIYF. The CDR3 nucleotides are TGTGCCAGCAGCCCCGAGGGGGACAGCAGGGGCTCCGGAAACACCATATATTTT. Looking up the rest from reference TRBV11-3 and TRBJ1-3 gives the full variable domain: EAGVVQSPRYKIIEKKQPVAFWCNPISGHNTLYWYLQNLGQGPELLIRYENEEAVDDSQLPKDRFSAERLKGVDSTLKIQPAELGDSAVYLCASSPEGDSRGSGNTIYFGEGSWLTVV.

CDR3: CASSLGVTGSGNTIYF. The CDR3 nucleotides read TGTGCCAGCAGCTTGGGAGTGACAGGCTCTGGAAACACCATATATTTT. This chain connects TRBV5-6 to TRBJ1-3; perhaps TRBD1 as D (6 bases). The CDR3 is 16 residues long. V was cut by 0 bases and J by 0 bases, with 10 bases left in between. Looked up from germline, CDR1 is SGHDT and CDR2 is YYEEEE.

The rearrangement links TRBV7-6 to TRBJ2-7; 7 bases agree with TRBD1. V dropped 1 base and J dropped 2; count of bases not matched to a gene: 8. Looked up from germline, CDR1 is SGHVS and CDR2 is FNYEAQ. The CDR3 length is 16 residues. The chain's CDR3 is CASSLGTGIAAYEQYF. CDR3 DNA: TGTGCCAGCAGCTTAGGGACAGGCATCGCTGCCTACGAGCAGTACTTC.

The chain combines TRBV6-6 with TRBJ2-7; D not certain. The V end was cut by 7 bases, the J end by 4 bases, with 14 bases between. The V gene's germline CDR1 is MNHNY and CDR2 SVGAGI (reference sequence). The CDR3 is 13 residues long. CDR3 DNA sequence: TGTGCCAGCACCCCAGGCGCTCGGTACGAGCAGTACTTC. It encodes CASTPGARYEQYF.

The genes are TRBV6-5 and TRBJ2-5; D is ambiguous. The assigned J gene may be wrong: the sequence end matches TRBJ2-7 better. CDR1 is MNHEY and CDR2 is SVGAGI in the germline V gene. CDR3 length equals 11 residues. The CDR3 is CASSNSYEQYF. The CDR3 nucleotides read TGTGCCAGCAGCAACTCCTACGAGCAGTACTTC.

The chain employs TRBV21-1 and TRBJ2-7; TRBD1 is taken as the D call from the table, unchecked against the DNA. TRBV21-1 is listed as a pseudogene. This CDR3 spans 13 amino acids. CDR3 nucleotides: TGTGCCAGCAGCAAAGGTCGCAGGGCCGAGCAGTACTTC. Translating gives CASSKGRRAEQYF.

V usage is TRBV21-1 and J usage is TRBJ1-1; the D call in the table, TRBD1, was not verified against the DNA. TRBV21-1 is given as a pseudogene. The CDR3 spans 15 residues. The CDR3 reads CASSRSDRLNTEAFF. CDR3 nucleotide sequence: TGTGCCAGCAGCCGATCAGATCGATTGAACACTGAAGCTTTCTTT.

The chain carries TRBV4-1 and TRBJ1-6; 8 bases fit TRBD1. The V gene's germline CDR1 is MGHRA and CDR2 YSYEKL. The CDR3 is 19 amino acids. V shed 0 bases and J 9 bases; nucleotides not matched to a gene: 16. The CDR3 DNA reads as TGCGCCAGCAGCCAAGAGGTAGGACAGGGTTTCTCGAGTGGTTCACCCCTCCACTTT. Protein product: CASSQEVGQGFSSGSPLHF.

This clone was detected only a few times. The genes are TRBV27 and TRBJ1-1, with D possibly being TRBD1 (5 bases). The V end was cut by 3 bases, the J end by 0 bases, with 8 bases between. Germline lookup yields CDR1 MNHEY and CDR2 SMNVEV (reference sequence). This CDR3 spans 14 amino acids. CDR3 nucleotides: TGTGCCAGCAGTTTGCAGGGTATGAACACTGAAGCTTTCTTT. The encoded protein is CASSLQGMNTEAFF.

The CDR3 loop is CSVEDLKRGASYNEQFF. In DNA form, the CDR3 reads TGCAGCGTTGAAGATTTAAAGCGGGGGGCCTCCTACAATGAGCAGTTCTTC. The chain couples TRBV29-1 to TRBJ2-1; 9 nucleotides line up with TRBD2. The CDR3 covers 17 residues. J was trimmed by 0 bases and V by 0 bases; bases with no gene match: 6. CDR1 SQVTM and CDR2 ANQGSEA come from the germline V gene.

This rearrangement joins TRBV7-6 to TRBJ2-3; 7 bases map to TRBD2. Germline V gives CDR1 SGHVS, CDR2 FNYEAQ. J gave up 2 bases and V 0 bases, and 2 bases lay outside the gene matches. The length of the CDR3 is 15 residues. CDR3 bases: TGTGCCAGCAGCTTAGCGGGAGGGACCACAGATACGCAGTATTTT. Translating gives CASSLAGGTTDTQYF.

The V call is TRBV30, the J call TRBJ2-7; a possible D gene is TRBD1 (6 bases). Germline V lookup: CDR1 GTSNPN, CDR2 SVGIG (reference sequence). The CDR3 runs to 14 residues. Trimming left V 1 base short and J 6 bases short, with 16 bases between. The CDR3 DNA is TGTGCCTGGAGTGGAGGGGGATTCTGGAGCGAGCAGTACTTC. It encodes CAWSGGGFWSEQYF.

CDR3 sequence reads: CASSLLRLGLAGGLSYNEQFF. The CDR3 nucleotides read TGTGCCAGCAGTTTACTACGACTGGGACTAGCGGGGGGGCTCTCCTACAATGAGCAGTTCTTC. This chain joins TRBV27 and TRBJ2-1; TRBD2 aligns across 16 bases. The CDR3 contains 21 residues. The germline V gene has CDR1 MNHEY and CDR2 SMNVEV (reference sequence). Germline trimming cut 2 bases from V and 0 bases from J; bases unmatched to any gene: 10.

The CDR3 DNA sequence: TGTGCCAGCAGTGAAAGGGGCTTTTACGAGCAGTACTTC. Residues: CASSERGFYEQYF. The chain uses TRBV2 and TRBJ2-7, with a weak D call TRBD1 (5 bases). This CDR3 region has 13 residues. The ends were cut back, 2 bases at V and 4 bases at J, with 9 bases in the middle. CDR1 is SNHLY, CDR2 FYNNEI, per germline.

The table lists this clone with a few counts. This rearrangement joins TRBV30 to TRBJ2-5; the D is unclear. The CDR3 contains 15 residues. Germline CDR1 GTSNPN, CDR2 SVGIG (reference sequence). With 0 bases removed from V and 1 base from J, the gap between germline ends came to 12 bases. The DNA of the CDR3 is TGTGCCTGGAGTGTATTGGCGACACTCCAAGAGACCCAGTACTTC. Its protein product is CAWSVLATLQETQYF. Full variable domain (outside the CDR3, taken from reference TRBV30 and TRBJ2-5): SQTIHQWPATLVQPVGSPLSLECTVEGTSNPNLYWYRQAAGRGLQLLFYSVGIGQISSEVPQNLSASRPQDRQFILSSKKLLLSDSGFYLCAWSVLATLQETQYFGPGTRLLVL.